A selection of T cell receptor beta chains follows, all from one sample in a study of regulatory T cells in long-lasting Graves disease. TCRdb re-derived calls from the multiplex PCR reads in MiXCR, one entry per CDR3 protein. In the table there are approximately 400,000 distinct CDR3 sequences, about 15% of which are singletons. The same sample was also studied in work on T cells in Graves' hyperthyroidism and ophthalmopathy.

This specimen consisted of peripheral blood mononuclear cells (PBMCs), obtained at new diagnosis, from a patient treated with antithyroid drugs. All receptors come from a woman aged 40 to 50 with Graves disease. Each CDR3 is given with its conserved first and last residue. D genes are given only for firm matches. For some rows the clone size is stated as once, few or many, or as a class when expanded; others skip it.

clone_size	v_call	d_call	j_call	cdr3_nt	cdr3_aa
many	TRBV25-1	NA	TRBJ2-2	TGTGCCAGCAGTGAGGAAGGGACCACCAGACGGGAGCTGTTTTTT	CASSEEGTTRRELFF
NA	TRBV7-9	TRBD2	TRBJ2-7	TGTGCCAGCACCCCCCCAGCGGGAGGGCCTAACGAGCAGTACTTC	CASTPPAGGPNEQYF
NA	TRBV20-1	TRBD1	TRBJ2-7	TGCAGTGCTACCGGGACAGGGGGTCCTGCCGAGCAGTACTTC	CSATGTGGPAEQYF
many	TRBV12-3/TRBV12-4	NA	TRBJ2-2	TGTGCCAGCAGGGACCAGGGCGGGGAGCTGTTTTTT	CASRDQGGELFF
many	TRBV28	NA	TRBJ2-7	TGTGCCAGCAGTTTAACTACCTACGAGCAGTACTTC	CASSLTTYEQYF
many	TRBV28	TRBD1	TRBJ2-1	TGTGCCAGCAGTTTAGGACAGGGTGCCTGGGATGAGCAGTTCTTC	CASSLGQGAWDEQFF
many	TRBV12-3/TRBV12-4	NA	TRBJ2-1	TGTGCCAGCAGCCCCCCCCGGGAGAGTTACGTTGAGCAGTTCTTC	CASSPPRESYVEQFF
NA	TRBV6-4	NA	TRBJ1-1	TGTGCCAGCAGAGCCCATTTTACCGAGAACGCCGGCACTGAAGCTTTCTTT	CASRAHFTENAGTEAFF
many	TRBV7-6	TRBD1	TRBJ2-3	TGTGCCAGCAGCTCCAGGACAGGATCAGCCCACACAGATACGCAGTATTTT	CASSSRTGSAHTDTQYF
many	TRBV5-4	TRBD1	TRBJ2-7	TGTGCCAGCAGCGCATCCACAGGGGGCGAGCAGTACTTC	CASSASTGGEQYF
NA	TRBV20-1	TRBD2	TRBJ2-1	TGCAGTGCTACTGGGACTAGCGGGACCAACAATGAGCAGTTCTTC	CSATGTSGTNNEQFF
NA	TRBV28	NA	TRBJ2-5	TGTGCCAGCAGGCCCCCGGGACGGCCGAGGGAGACCCAGTACTTC	CASRPPGRPRETQYF
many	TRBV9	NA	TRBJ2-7	TGTGCCAGCAGCCCCCTCCCAACCTACGAGCAGTACTTC	CASSPLPTYEQYF
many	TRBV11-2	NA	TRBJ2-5	TGTGCCAGCAGCTCCTGGAGGACAGTACAAGAGACCCAGTACTTC	CASSSWRTVQETQYF
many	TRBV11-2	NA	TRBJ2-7	TGTGCCAGCAGCGCTGGGTGGGCGGGGCACTACGAGCAGTACTTC	CASSAGWAGHYEQYF
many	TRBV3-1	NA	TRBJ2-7	TGTGCCAGCAGCGAGAGTAGGAGCTCCTACGAGCAGTACTTC	CASSESRSSYEQYF
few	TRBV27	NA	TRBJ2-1	TGTGCCAGCAGTTTATCGTTGGGGAACAATGAGCAGTTCTTC	CASSLSLGNNEQFF